In its sample, the clone carrying this TCR beta chain was seen a few times. Antigen specificity is unknown. These data come from a study of T cells and copy number aberrations in small-cell lung cancer. The germline V and J ends were trimmed by 0 bases and 1 base, with 4 bases remaining between them. Looked up from germline, CDR1 is SGHTS and CDR2 is YDEGEE. The CDR3 is 13 residues long. The protocol was immunoSEQ multiplex PCR, while the TCRdb copy is restricted to in-frame clones and leaves out a portion. The sample has about 2,100 clones, approximately 76% seen once. No donor received preoperative chemotherapy or radiotherapy, or immunotherapy before or after surgery. General observations from the study: Tumor regions shared few clones; roughly 79.9-97.7% were region-restricted. Compared with adjacent lung tissue, tumors had lower T-cell richness and clonality and non-significantly lower density.

The TCR sequence derives from a man aged 55 to 70 with small cell lung cancer. Material: tumor tissue. The chain combines TRBV5-8 with TRBJ1-1; D is ambiguous. The CDR3 reads CASSLGGNTEAFF. The CDR3, as DNA: TGTGCCAGCAGCTTGGGTGGGAACACTGAAGCTTTCTTT. The whole variable domain, filled in from reference TRBV5-8 and TRBJ1-1, reads EAGVTQSPTHLIKTRGQQATLRCSPISGHTSVYWYQQALGLGLQFLLWYDEGEERNRGNFPPRFSGRQFPNYSSELNVNALELEDSALYLCASSLGGNTEAFFGQGTRLTVV.